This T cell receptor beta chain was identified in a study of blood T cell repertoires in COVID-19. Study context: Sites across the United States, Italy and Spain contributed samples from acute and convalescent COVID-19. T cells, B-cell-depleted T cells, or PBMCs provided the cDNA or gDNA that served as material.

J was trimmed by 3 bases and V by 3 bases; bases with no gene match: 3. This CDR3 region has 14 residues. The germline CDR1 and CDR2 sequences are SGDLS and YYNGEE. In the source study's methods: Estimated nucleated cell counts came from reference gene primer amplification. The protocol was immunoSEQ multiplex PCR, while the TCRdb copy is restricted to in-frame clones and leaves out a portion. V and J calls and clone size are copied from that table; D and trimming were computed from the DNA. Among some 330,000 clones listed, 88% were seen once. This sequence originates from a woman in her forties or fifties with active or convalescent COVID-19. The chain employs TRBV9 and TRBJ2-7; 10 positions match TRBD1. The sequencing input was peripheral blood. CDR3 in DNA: TGTGCCAGCAGCGCCAGGACAGGGGGCTACGAGCAGTACTTC. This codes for CASSARTGGYEQYF.